The 20 T cell receptor beta chains listed next were all sequenced from one sample in a study of tumor-infiltrating lymphocytes in primary liver carcinoma. The study extracted blood RNA from unsorted whole blood and also extracted germline DNA. From around 520 ng of total RNA, TCR beta-specific cDNA was reverse-transcribed using a constant-region primer. ARM-PCR, slightly modified, supplied the TCR beta libraries through three nested multiplex PCR rounds. For roughly 10 cycles apiece, the opening two PCR rounds ran with TRBV1-TRBV30 forward primers and a C-beta reverse primer. TCRdb re-called the multiplex PCR reads through MiXCR, storing one row per CDR3 protein. The sample holds around 330,000 distinct CDR3 sequences, 58% seen once. The sample was peripheral blood. The receptors were gathered from a woman younger than 45 with primary liver carcinoma and hepatitis B virus infection.

On this clonotype itself: A much larger clone lies one base from this, so it may be a read error. No conserved phenylalanine or tryptophan is present at the end of the CDR3, so a read error is the likely explanation. The genes are TRBV12-3 or TRBV12-4 and TRBJ1-2; D is uncertain. This CDR3 has 12 amino acids. Trimming removed 7 bases at V and 4 bases at J, with 10 bases between. The CDR3 coding sequence is TGTGCCAGCAATTTGGAGCCCTATGGCTACACCTCC. Translating gives CASNLEPYGYTS.

There are many counts of this clonotype. The V call is TRBV6-5, the J call TRBJ2-1, with D tentatively TRBD2 (5 bases). V lost 4 bases to trimming and J lost 5 bases, with 12 bases between them. The CDR3 runs 14 residues. Germline lookup yields CDR1 MNHEY and CDR2 SVGAGI. The CDR3: CASSLVRTHNEQFF. As DNA, the CDR3 is TGTGCCAGCAGTTTGGTCCGGACTCACAATGAGCAGTTCTTC.

The chain has TRBV5-5 and TRBJ2-3, with unresolved D. Deletions cut 2 bases from V and 3 bases from J, with 13 bases between. There are 15 residues in the CDR3. Germline CDR1 SGHKS, CDR2 YYEKEE (reference sequence). DNA for the CDR3: TGTGCCAGCAGCTTTTTCCTGACCGGGACAGATACGCAGTATTTT. Its translation is CASSFFLTGTDTQYF. Full variable domain (missing parts from reference TRBV5-5 and TRBJ2-3): DAGVTQSPTHLIKTRGQQVTLRCSPISGHKSVSWYQQVLGQGPQFIFQYYEKEERGRGNFPDRFSARQFPNYSSELNVNALLLGDSALYLCASSFFLTGTDTQYFGPGTRLTVL.

The chain links TRBV4-1 to TRBJ2-7; TRBD1 might be the D (7 bases). CDR3 length equals 18 residues. CDR1 is MGHRA and CDR2 is YSYEKL in the germline V gene. For the CDR3, the DNA is TGCGCTGGCAGCCAAGAGGGGGGTACCGGAACAGGGGTTCGCGAGCAGTACTTC. Protein sequence: CAGSQEGGTGTGVREQYF.

Details on this clonotype: A much larger clone differs from this one at a single base, so this may be a read error. CDR3 residues: CASSERQGVGSEQFF. CDR3 nucleotide sequence: TGTGCCAGCAGTGAGCGACAGGGGGTGGGCAGTGAGCAGTTCTTC. V and J are TRBV6-5 and TRBJ2-1; 9 nucleotides agree with TRBD1. Germline CDR1 is MNHEY and CDR2 is SVGAGI. V was clipped by 5 bases and J by 9 bases; unmatched bases: 11. The CDR3 runs to 15 residues.

This clonotype was observed a handful of times. V usage is TRBV12-3 or TRBV12-4 and J usage is TRBJ2-1, with D unresolved. The CDR3 loop spans 13 amino acids. With 1 base removed from V and 10 bases from J, the gap between germline ends came to 11 bases. CDR3 sequence reads: CASSLEWVGEQFF. The CDR3 coding sequence is TGTGCCAGCAGTTTAGAGTGGGTGGGAGAGCAGTTCTTC.

This clonotype was seen a handful of times. The chain carries TRBV5-6 and TRBJ2-1, with TRBD1 matching 9 bases. CDR1 and CDR2 from the germline V gene are SGHDT and YYEEEE. There are 16 residues in the CDR3. The trim removed 4 bases at V and 4 bases at J, leaving 9 bases unmatched. The CDR3 here is CASSAIGTGPYNEQFF. The CDR3 bases are TGTGCCAGCAGCGCCATCGGGACAGGGCCTTACAATGAGCAGTTCTTC.

This chain joins TRBV5-4 and TRBJ1-3, with D possibly matching TRBD1 (5 bases). Germline CDR1 SGHNT, CDR2 YYREEE (reference sequence). This CDR3 region has 15 residues. Trimming left V 0 bases short and J 6 bases short, with 13 bases between. This chain's CDR3 is CASSLGGTPTNTIYF. The CDR3 nucleotides read TGTGCCAGCAGCTTGGGAGGGACTCCTACAAACACCATATATTTT.

In regard to this clonotype: A much larger clone lies one base from this, so it may be a read error. The rearrangement joins TRBV12-3 or TRBV12-4 to TRBJ2-2; 12 nucleotides align to TRBD2. The CDR3 loop spans 16 amino acids. CDR3 sequence reads: CAISRRLAGVTGELFF. The CDR3 DNA follows: TGTGCCATCAGTCGTCGACTAGCGGGAGTTACCGGGGAGCTGTTTTTT.

This clonotype was observed a handful of times. This chain uses TRBV30 with TRBJ2-2; possible D gene TRBD1, 6 bases. Germline values: CDR1 GTSNPN, CDR2 SVGIG (reference sequence). V was clipped by 0 bases and J by 2 bases, with 10 bases between them. This CDR3 has 15 residues. Here the CDR3 reads CAWSVLDSNTGELFF. In DNA form, the CDR3 reads TGTGCCTGGAGTGTATTGGACAGTAACACCGGGGAGCTGTTTTTT.

This sequence joins TRBV6-2 or TRBV6-3 and TRBJ2-7; D is possibly TRBD1 or TRBD2 (5 bases each). The CDR3 has 13 amino acids. The germline V gene has CDR1 MNHEY and CDR2 SVGEGT. V shed 8 bases and J shed 6 bases, with 17 bases lying between them. The CDR3 region is CASQTIGTTEQYF. In nucleotides, the CDR3 is TGTGCCAGCCAGACTATCGGGACGACCGAGCAGTACTTC.

This chain links TRBV4-1 with TRBJ2-1, with D perhaps TRBD1 or TRBD2 (5 bases each). CDR1 MGHRA and CDR2 YSYEKL come from the germline V gene. The CDR3 spans 10 residues. Trimming cost V 5 bases and J 11 bases, with 7 bases left between them. This chain's CDR3 is CASSVGQQFF. In DNA, the CDR3 is TGCGCCAGCAGCGTGGGACAGCAGTTCTTC.

This clonotype appeared a single time. A much larger clone is a single base away; this may be a read error. The V gene is TRBV5-5, the J gene TRBJ2-3; maybe TRBD2 (5 bases). This CDR3 region has 14 residues. Trimming took off 4 bases at V and 3 bases at J, with 12 bases between the two ends. The V gene's germline CDR1 is SGHKS and CDR2 YYEKEE (reference sequence). DNA of the CDR3: TGTGCCAGCAGCATCGGACCGGGGACAGATACGCAGTATTTT. Residues: CASSIGPGTDTQYF.

CDR3 protein: CASSSRLTATARTHNEQFF. CDR3 in DNA: TGTGCCAGCAGCTCTCGATTAACCGCGACTGCACGCACACACAATGAGCAGTTCTTC. This rearrangement joins TRBV11-1 to TRBJ2-1; the D is unclear. The CDR3 is made up of 19 amino acids. Germline V gene sequence: CDR1 SGHAT, CDR2 FQDESV (reference sequence). The germline V and J ends were trimmed by 4 bases and 5 bases, with 27 bases remaining between them.

Notes on this clonotype: The junction does not match germline at one end; this may be a read error. V and J are TRBV11-3 and TRBJ2-2; the D gene is possibly TRBD1 (6 bases). The V gene's germline CDR1 is SGHNT and CDR2 YENEEA. The CDR3 length is 16 residues. The CDR3 loop is CASSLAFSVDSGELFF. CDR3 sequence (DNA): TGTGCCAGCAGTTTAGCATTCTCGGTGGACAGCGGGGAGCTGTTTTTT.

This chain uses TRBV11-2 with TRBJ2-1; 10 nucleotides agree with TRBD2. Germline CDR1 reads SGHAT; CDR2 reads FQNNGV. The CDR3 length is 15 residues. Germline trimming cut 3 bases from V and 8 bases from J; bases unmatched to any gene: 7. CDR3 nucleotides: TGTGCCAGCAGCTTGGTAGCGGGAGGAATCTATGAGCAGTTCTTC. It yields the protein CASSLVAGGIYEQFF.

The count of this clonotype is one. The V call is TRBV4-3, the J call TRBJ2-6, with D perhaps TRBD1 (5 bases). Germline V lookup: CDR1 LGHNA, CDR2 YSLEER. The CDR3 runs 17 residues. V lost 11 bases and J 4 bases, leaving 24 bases between the germline ends. This CDR3 is CACIQEAVGVGANVLTF. In DNA form, the CDR3 reads TGCGCCTGCATCCAAGAGGCGGTAGGGGTAGGGGCCAACGTCCTGACTTTC.

As to this clonotype: The conserved phenylalanine or tryptophan normally closing the CDR3 is absent here, so this likely arose from a read error. The chain links TRBV5-4 to TRBJ2-2; D is ambiguous. This CDR3 spans 11 amino acids. CDR1 SGHNT and CDR2 YYREEE come from the germline V gene (reference sequence). The V end was cut by 4 bases, the J end by 6 bases, with 4 bases between. CDR3 DNA sequence: TGTGCCAGCAGCCGGTCCGGGGAGCTGTTTATT. It yields the protein CASSRSGELFI.

This clonotype was recorded a few times. The rearrangement uses TRBV10-2 and TRBJ1-2, with D possibly matching TRBD1 (6 bases). The V end lost 5 bases, the J end lost 8 bases, and 18 bases lay between the germline ends. CDR3 length: 14 residues. Per germline, CDR1 WSHSY and CDR2 SAAADI. CDR3 bases: TGCGCCAGCAGTCCCCGGGACACCGTCTGGGGCTACACCTTC. It specifies CASSPRDTVWGYTF.

About this clonotype itself: This may arise from a read error, as a much more abundant clone is one base away. The rearrangement links TRBV29-1 to TRBJ2-1; D not resolved. The CDR3 runs to 13 residues. The V gene lost 8 bases and the J gene lost 1 base, with 12 bases spanning the gap. Germline-derived CDR1 and CDR2 are SQVTM and ANQGSEA. Here the CDR3 reads CSIRSSSYNEQFF. CDR3 sequence (DNA): TGCAGCATACGCTCTTCATCCTACAATGAGCAGTTCTTC.